This entry lists 3 T cell receptor beta chains sequenced from one sample in a study of T cell responses to AZD1222 COVID-19 vaccine. Here immunoSEQ multiplex PCR was the method, and the copy in TCRdb shows in-frame clones only, minus some. The sample has 120,000 or so clones, roughly 90% seen once. This sample comprised peripheral blood, obtained on day 0 of MenACWY control vaccination. The receptors shown here come from an adult in good health.

This clone was seen a handful of times. V is TRBV4-2 and J is TRBJ1-5; D is unresolved. This CDR3 has 15 amino acids. CDR1 LGHNA and CDR2 YNFKEQ come from the germline V gene. V lost 0 bases and J lost 5, with 11 bases in between. CDR3: CASSQEFSLDQPQHF. For the CDR3, the DNA is TGTGCCAGCAGCCAAGAATTTTCGTTAGATCAGCCCCAGCATTTT.

The chain carries TRBV6-5 and TRBJ2-3; D is perhaps TRBD1 or TRBD2 (5 bases each). Deletions cut 6 bases from V and 3 bases from J, with 16 bases between. There are 15 residues in the CDR3. Germline CDR1 and CDR2: MNHEY and SVGAGI. DNA for the CDR3: TGTGCCAGCAGCGATATAAGGTGGGGGACAGATACGCAGTATTTT. Its translation is CASSDIRWGTDTQYF.

J is TRBJ2-7 and V is TRBV3-1 (or the pseudogene TRBV3-2), with 9 bases aligning to TRBD2. CDR1 and CDR2 (germline): LGHDT, YNNKEL (reference sequence). This CDR3 is 19 amino acids long. J was trimmed by 5 bases and V by 2 bases; bases with no gene match: 19. CDR3 sequence: CASSQSSSGKKLIFHEQYF. The CDR3 DNA reads as TGTGCCAGCAGCCAATCATCTAGCGGGAAAAAACTAATATTCCACGAGCAGTACTTC.